This TCR beta chain is from a study of blood T cell repertoires in COVID-19. Study details: Spain, Italy and the United States supplied samples that represented acute and convalescent COVID-19.

Authors' methods: The authors estimated nucleated cell counts from reference gene primer amplification. Method: immunoSEQ multiplex PCR; TCRdb's copy keeps in-frame clones and lacks some. V and J calls and clone size follow that table, whereas D and trimming were derived from the DNA. Of about 160,000 clones in the sample, approximately 91% were seen once. CDR1 and CDR2 (germline): GTSNPN, SVGIG (reference sequence). This CDR3 contains 14 residues. Trimming cost V 0 bases and J 1 base, with 7 bases left between them. The V gene is TRBV30, the J gene TRBJ1-5, with unresolved D. The clonotype comes from a man aged 18 to 29 with acute or convalescent COVID-19. The source material was peripheral blood. This CDR3 is CAWSVLGSNQPQHF. The CDR3 DNA reads as TGTGCCTGGAGTGTACTAGGGAGCAATCAGCCCCAGCATTTT.